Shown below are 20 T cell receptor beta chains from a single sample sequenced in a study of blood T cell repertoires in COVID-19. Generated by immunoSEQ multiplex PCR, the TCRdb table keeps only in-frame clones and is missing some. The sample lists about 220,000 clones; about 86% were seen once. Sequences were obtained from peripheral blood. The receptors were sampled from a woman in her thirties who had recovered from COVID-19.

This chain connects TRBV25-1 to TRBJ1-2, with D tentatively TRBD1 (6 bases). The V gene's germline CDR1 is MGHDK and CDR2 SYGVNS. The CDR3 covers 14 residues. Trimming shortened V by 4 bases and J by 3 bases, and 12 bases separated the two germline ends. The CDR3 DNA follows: TGTGCCAGCAGTGTTAGGGGGTCTGACTATGGCTACACCTTC. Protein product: CASSVRGSDYGYTF.

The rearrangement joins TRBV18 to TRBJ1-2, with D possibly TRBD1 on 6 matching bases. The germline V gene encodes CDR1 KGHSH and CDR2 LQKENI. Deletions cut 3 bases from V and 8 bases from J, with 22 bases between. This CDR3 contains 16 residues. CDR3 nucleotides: TGTGCCAGCTCACCGAGCAGCGGACAGCGGGGGGTAGGCTACACCTTC. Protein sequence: CASSPSSGQRGVGYTF.

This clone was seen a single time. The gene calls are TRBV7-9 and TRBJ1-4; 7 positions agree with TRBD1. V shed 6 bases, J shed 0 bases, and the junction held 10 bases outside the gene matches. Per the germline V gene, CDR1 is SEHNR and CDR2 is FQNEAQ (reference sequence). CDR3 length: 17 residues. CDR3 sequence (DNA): TGTGCCAGCAGTGAAAACTCGGACAGGCCAACTAATGAAAAACTGTTTTTT. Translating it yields CASSENSDRPTNEKLFF.

The CDR3 protein is CASSIQGREQYF. The CDR3 DNA reads as TGTGCCAGTAGCATACAGGGTCGCGAGCAGTACTTC. The chain couples TRBV19 to TRBJ2-7; a weak D match, TRBD1 (6 bases). The CDR3 runs to 12 residues. V was cut by 6 bases and J by 6 bases, with 12 bases left in between. Germline CDR1 reads LNHDA; CDR2 reads SQIVND (reference sequence).

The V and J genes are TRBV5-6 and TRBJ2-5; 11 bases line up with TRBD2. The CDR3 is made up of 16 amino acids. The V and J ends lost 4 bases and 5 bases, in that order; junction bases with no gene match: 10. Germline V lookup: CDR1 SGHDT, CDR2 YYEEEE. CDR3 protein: CASSPIAGGPGETQYF. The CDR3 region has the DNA TGTGCCAGCAGCCCAATAGCGGGGGGGCCGGGGGAGACCCAGTACTTC.

This CDR3 is CSASGHHSYEQYF. The CDR3 DNA reads as TGCAGCGCATCGGGACATCACTCCTACGAGCAGTACTTC. The rearrangement joins TRBV29-1 to TRBJ2-7; possible D gene TRBD1, 6 bases. V gave up 7 bases and J gave up 0 bases, with 13 bases separating them. The CDR3 sequence is 13 residues long. Germline V gene lookup returns CDR1 SQVTM and CDR2 ANQGSEA.

In DNA, the CDR3 is TGTGCCAGCAGCCCTCTAAGCGGGGGGGCGATGGATACGCAGTATTTT. The encoded protein is CASSPLSGGAMDTQYF. The chain recombines TRBV7-6 with TRBJ2-3; 10 bases agree with TRBD2. Per the germline V gene, CDR1 is SGHVS and CDR2 is FNYEAQ. This CDR3 is built from 16 residues. With 5 bases clipped from V and 6 bases from J, the junction kept 11 bases outside the gene matches.

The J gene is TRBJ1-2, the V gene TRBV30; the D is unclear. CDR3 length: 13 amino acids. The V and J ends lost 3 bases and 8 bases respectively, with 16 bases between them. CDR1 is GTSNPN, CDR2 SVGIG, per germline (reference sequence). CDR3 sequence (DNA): TGTGCCTGGAGCTTCGAGAGGAGTCCGGGCTACACCTTC. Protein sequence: CAWSFERSPGYTF.

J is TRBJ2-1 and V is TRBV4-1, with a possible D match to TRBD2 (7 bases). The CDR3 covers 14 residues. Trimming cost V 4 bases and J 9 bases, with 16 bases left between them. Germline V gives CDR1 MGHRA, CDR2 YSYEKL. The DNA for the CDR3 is TGCGCCAGCAGCCTAGGGGGGGGACCCGGTGAGCAGTTCTTC. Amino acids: CASSLGGGPGEQFF.

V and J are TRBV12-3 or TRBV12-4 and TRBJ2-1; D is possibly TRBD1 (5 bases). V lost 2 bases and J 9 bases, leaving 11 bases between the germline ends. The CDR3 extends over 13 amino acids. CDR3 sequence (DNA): TGTGCCAGCAGTTTAAATAGGGGCAGTGAGCAGTTCTTC. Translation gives CASSLNRGSEQFF.

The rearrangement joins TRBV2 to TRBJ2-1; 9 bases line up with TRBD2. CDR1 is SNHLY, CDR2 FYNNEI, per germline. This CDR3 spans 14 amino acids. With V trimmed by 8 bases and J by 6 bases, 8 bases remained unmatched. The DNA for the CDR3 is TGTGCCAGCTTCGCGGGGGGGGATGGCAATGAGCAGTTCTTC. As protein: CASFAGGDGNEQFF.

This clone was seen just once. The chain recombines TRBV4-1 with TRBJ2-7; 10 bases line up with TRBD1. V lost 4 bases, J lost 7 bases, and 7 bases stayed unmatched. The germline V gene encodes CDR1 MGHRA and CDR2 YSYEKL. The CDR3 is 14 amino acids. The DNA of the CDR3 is TGCGCCAGCAGCCCGGGACAGGGGATTTGGGAGCAGTACTTC. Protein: CASSPGQGIWEQYF.

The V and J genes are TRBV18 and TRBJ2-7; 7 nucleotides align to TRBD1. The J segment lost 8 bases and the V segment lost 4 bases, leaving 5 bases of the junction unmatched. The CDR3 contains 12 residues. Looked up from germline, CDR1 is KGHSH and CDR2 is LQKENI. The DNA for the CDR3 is TGTGCCAGCTCACGGGACAGTGCCAAGCAGTACTTC. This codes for CASSRDSAKQYF.

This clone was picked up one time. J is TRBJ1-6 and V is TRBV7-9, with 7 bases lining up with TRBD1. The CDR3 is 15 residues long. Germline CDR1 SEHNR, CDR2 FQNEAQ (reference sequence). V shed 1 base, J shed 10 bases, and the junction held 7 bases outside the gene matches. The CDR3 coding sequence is TGTGCCAGCAGCTTAGTGCAGGGGGTAGGGTCACCCCTCCACTTT. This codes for CASSLVQGVGSPLHF.

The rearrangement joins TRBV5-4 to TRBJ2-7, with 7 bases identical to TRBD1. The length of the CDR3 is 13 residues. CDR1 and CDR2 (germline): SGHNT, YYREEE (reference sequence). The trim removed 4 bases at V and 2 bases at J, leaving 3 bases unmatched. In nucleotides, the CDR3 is TGTGCCAGCAGCCGCGGACAGGCCTACGAGCAGTACTTC. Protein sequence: CASSRGQAYEQYF.

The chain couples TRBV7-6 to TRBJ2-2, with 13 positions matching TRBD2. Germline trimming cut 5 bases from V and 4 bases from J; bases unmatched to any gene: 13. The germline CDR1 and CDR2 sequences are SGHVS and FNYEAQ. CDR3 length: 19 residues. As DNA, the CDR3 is TGTGCCAGCAGCCCCGCCCCGGGACTAGCGGGGCGGGGCACCGGGGAGCTGTTTTTT. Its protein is CASSPAPGLAGRGTGELFF.

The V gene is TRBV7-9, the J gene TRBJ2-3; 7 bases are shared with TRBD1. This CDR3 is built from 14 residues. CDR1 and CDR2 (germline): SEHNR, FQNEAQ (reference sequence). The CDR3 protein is CATRDETGKDTQYF. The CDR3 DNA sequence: TGTGCTACTAGGGACGAGACAGGGAAAGATACGCAGTATTTT.

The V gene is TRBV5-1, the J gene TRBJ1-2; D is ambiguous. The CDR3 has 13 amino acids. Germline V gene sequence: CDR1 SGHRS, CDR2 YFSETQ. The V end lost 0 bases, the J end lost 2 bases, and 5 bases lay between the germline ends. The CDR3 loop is CASSLDKNYGYTF. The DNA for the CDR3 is TGCGCCAGCAGCTTGGACAAAAACTATGGCTACACCTTC.

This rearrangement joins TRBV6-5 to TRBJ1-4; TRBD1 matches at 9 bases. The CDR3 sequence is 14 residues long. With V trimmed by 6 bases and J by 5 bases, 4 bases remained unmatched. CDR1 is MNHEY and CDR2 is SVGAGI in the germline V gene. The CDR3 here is CASSSGQGNEKLFF. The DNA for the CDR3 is TGTGCCAGCAGCTCGGGACAGGGAAATGAAAAACTGTTTTTT.

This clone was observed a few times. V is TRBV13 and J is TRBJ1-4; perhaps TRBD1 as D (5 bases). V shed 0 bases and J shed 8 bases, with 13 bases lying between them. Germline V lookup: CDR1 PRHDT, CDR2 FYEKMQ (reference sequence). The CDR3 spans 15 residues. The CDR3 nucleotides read TGTGCCAGCAGCTTAGGGCAGGGTCTTAACGAAAAACTGTTTTTT. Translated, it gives CASSLGQGLNEKLFF.